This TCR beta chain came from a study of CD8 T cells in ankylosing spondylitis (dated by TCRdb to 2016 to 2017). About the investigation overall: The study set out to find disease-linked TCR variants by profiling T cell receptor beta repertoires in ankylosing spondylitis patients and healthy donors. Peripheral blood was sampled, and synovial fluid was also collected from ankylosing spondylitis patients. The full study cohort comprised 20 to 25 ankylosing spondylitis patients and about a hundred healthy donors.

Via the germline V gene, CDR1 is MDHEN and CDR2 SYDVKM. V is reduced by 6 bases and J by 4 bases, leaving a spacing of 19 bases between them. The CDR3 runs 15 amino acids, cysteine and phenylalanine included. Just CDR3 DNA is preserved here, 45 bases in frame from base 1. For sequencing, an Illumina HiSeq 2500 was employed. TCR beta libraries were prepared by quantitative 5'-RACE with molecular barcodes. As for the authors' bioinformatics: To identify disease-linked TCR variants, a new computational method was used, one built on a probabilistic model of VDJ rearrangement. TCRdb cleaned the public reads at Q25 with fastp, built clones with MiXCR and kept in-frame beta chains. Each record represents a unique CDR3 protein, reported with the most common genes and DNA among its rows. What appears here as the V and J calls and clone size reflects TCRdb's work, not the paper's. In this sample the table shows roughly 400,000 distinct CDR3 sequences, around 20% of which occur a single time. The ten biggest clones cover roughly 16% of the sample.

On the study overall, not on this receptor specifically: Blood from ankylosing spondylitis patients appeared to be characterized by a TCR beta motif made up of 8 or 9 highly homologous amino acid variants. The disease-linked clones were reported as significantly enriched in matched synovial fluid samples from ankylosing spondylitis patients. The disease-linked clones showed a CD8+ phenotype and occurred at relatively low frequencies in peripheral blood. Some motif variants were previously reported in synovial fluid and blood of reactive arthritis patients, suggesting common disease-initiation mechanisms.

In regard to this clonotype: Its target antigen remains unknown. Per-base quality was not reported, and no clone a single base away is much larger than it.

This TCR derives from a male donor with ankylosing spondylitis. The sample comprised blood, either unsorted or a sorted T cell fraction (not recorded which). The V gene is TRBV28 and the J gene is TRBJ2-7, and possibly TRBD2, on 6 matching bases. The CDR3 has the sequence CASRDTSGVRYEQYF. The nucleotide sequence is TGTGCCAGCAGGGATACGTCGGGGGTAAGGTACGAGCAGTACTTC.